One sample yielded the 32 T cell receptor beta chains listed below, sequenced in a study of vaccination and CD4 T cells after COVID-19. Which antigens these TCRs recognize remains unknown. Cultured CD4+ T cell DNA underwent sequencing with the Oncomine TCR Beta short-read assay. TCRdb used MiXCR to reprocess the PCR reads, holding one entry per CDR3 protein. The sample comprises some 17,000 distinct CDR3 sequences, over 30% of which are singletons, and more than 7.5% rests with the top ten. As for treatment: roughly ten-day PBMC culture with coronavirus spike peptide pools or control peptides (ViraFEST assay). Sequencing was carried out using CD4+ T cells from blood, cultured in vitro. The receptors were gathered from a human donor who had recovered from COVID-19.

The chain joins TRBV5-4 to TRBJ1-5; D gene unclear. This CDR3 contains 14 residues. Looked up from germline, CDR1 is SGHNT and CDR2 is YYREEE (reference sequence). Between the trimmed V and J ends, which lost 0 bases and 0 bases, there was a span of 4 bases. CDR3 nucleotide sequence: TGTGCCAGCAGCTTGGCAAATAGCAATCAGCCCCAGCATTTT. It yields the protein CASSLANSNQPQHF.

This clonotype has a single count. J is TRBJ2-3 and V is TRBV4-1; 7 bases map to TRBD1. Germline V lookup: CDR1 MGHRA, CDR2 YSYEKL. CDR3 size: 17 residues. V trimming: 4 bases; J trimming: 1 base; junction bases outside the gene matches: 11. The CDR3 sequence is CASSRSRIGGGTDTQYF. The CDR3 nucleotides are TGCGCCAGCAGCCGATCGCGAATAGGGGGCGGCACAGATACGCAGTATTTT.

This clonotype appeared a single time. The DNA for the CDR3 is TGTGCCACCAGTGTAGCGGGGACCTACAATGAGCAGTTCTTC. Translating it yields CATSVAGTYNEQFF. The rearrangement joins TRBV24-1 to TRBJ2-1, with TRBD2 identical over 8 bases. J was trimmed by 2 bases and V by 5 bases; bases with no gene match: 1. The CDR3 totals 14 residues. Per germline, CDR1 KGHDR and CDR2 SFDVKD.

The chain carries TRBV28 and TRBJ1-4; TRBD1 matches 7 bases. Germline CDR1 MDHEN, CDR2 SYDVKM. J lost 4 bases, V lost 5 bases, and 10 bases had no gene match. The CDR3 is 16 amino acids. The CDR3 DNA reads TGTGCCAGCAGTACGCGCAGCAGGGGGATTAATGAAAAACTGTTTTTT. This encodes CASSTRSRGINEKLFF.

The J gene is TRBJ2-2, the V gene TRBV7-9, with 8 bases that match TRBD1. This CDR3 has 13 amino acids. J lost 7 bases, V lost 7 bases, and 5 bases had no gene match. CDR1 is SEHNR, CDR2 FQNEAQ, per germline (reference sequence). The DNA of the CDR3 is TGTGCCAGCAACATAGACAGGGGCGGGGAGCTGTTTTTT. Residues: CASNIDRGGELFF.

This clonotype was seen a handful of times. The chain's CDR3 is CRATPGYQETQYF. CDR3 DNA sequence: TGCAGGGCAACCCCAGGGTACCAAGAGACCCAGTACTTC. The chain uses TRBV20-1 and TRBJ2-5; tentatively, D is TRBD1 (5 bases). The CDR3 is 13 amino acids. CDR1 DFQATT and CDR2 SNEGSKA come from the germline V gene (reference sequence).

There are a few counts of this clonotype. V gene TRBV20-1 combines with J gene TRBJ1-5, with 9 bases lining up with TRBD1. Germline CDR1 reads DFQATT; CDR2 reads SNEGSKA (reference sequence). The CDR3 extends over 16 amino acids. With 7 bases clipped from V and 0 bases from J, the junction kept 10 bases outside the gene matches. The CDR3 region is CSVIPPGQGSNQPQHF. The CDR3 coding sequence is TGCAGTGTTATTCCTCCGGGACAGGGTAGCAATCAGCCCCAGCATTTT.

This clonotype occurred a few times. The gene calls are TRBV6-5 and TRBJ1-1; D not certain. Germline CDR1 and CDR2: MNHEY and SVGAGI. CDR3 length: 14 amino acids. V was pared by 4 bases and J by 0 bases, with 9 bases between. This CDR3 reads CASSLTDLNTEAFF. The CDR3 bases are TGTGCCAGCAGTTTGACGGACCTGAACACTGAAGCTTTCTTT.

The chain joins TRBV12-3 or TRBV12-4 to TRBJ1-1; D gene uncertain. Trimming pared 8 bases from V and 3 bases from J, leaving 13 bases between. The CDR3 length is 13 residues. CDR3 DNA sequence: TGTGCCAGCTCGTTTCGGCGAGACACTGAAGCTTTCTTT. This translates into CASSFRRDTEAFF.

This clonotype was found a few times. CDR3 region: CSARDGRGSANEKLFF. CDR3 DNA: TGCAGTGCTAGAGACGGCAGGGGGTCAGCTAATGAAAAACTGTTTTTT. This chain joins TRBV20-1 and TRBJ1-4; 7 nucleotides align to TRBD1. Trimming took 0 bases from V and 3 from J; bases not matched to a gene: 7. This CDR3 is 16 amino acids long. The germline CDR1 and CDR2 sequences are DFQATT and SNEGSKA (reference sequence).

CDR3 sequence (DNA): TGTGCCAGCAGCGCAATGACAGGGTCCAAAAACATTCAGTACTTC. It encodes CASSAMTGSKNIQYF. The V call is TRBV7-2, the J call TRBJ2-4; 7 bases match TRBD1. The trim removed 5 bases at V and 2 bases at J, leaving 6 bases unmatched. Germline loops: CDR1 SGHTA, CDR2 FQGNSA. The CDR3 totals 15 residues. Full variable domain (remainder filled in from reference TRBV7-2 and TRBJ2-4): GAGVSQSPSNKVTEKGKDVELRCDPISGHTALYWYRQSLGQGLEFLIYFQGNSAPDKSGLPSDRFSAERTGGSVSTLTIQRTQQEDSAVYLCASSAMTGSKNIQYFGAGTRLSVL.

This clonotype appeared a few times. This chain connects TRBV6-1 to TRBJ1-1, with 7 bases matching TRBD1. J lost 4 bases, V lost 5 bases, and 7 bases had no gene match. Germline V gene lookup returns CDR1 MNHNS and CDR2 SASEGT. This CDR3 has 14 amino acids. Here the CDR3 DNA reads TGTGCCAGCAGTAGGGACAGACAAATCACTGAAGCTTTCTTT. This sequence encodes CASSRDRQITEAFF.

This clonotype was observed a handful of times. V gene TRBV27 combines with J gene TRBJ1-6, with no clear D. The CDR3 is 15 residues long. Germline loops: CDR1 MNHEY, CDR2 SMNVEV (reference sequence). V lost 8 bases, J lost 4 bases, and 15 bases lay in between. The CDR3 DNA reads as TGTGCCAGCGCCTATAAACATCCGTATAATTCACCCCTCCACTTT. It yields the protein CASAYKHPYNSPLHF.

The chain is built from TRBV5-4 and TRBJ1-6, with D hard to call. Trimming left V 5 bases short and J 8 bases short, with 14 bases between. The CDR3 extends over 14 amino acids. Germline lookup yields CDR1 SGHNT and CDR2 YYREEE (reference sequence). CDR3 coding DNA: TGTGCCAGCAGATCGACTAGGCAGGATTCACCCCTCCACTTT. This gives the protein CASRSTRQDSPLHF.

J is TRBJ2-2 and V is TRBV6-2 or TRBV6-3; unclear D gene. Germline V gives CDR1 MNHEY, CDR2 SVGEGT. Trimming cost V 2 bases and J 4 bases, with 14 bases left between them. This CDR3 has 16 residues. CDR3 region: CASSYPLGSITGELFF. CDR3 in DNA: TGTGCCAGCAGTTACCCCTTGGGGTCCATCACCGGGGAGCTGTTTTTT.

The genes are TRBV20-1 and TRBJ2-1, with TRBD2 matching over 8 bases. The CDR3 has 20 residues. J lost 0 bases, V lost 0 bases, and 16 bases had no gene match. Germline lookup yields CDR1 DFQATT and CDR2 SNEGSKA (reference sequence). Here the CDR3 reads CSARDVRPGGESSSYNEQFF. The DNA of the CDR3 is TGCAGTGCTAGAGATGTGAGGCCGGGAGGGGAGTCCAGCTCCTACAATGAGCAGTTCTTC.

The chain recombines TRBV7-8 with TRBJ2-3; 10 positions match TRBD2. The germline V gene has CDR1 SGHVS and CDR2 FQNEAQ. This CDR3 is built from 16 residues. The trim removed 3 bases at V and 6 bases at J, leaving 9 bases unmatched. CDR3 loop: CASSFPTSGVRDTQYF. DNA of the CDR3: TGTGCCAGCAGCTTCCCCACTAGCGGGGTGCGTGATACGCAGTATTTT.

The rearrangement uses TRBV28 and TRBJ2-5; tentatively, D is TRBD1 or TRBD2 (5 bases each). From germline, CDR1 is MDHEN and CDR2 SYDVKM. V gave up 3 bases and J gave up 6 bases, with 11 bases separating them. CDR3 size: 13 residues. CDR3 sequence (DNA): TGTGCCAGCAGTTTCGGGGCGGTGAAGACCCAGTACTTC. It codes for CASSFGAVKTQYF.

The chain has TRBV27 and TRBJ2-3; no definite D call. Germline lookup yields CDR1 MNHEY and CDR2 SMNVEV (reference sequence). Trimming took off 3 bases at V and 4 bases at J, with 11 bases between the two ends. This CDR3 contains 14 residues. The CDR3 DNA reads TGTGCCAGCAGTTTCTTTGGGTTTTCAGATACGCAGTATTTT. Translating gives CASSFFGFSDTQYF.

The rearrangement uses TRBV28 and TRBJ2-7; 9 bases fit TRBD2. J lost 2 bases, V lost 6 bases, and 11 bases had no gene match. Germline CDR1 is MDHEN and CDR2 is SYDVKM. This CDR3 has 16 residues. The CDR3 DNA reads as TGTGCCAGCAGCCCCTCCGGCGGGAGGGCCCCCTACGAGCAGTACTTC. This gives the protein CASSPSGGRAPYEQYF. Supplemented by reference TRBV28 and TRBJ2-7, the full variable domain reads DVKVTQSSRYLVKRTGEKVFLECVQDMDHENMFWYRQDPGLGLRLIYFSYDVKMKEKGDIPEGYSVSREKKERFSLILESASTNQTSMYLCASSPSGGRAPYEQYFGPGTRLTVT.

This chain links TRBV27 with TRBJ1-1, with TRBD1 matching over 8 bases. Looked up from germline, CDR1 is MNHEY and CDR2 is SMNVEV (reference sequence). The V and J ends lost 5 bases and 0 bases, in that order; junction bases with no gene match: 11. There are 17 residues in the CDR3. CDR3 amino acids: CASSGRQGALMNTEAFF. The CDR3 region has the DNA TGTGCCAGCAGTGGCAGGCAGGGGGCTCTAATGAACACTGAAGCTTTCTTT.

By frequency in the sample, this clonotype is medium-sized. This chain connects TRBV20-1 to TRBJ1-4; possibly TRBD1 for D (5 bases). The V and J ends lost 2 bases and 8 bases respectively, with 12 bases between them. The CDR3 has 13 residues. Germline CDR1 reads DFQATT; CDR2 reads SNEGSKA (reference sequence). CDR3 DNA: TGCAGTGCTAGATCCGACAGTTTGGAAAAACTGTTTTTT. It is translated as CSARSDSLEKLFF.

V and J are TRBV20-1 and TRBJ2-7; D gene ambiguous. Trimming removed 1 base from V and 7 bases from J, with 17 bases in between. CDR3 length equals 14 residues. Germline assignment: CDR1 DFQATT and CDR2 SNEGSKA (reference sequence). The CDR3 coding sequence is TGCAGTGCTAGAGGTCCTGGCGCTCTTGGGGAGCAGTACTTC. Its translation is CSARGPGALGEQYF.

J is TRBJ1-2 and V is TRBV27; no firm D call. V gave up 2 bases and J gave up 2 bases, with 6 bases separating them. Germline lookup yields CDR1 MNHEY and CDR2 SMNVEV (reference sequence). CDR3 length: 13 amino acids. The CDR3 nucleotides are TGTGCCAGCAGTTTAAGTGGGAACTATGGCTACACCTTC. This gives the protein CASSLSGNYGYTF.

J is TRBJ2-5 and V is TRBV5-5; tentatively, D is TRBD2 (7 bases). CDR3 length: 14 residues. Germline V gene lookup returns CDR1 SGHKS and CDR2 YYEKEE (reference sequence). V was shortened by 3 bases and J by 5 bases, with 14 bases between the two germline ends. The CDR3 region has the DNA TGTGCCAGCAGCTATAGGGGGGGCGGTGAGACCCAGTACTTC. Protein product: CASSYRGGGETQYF.

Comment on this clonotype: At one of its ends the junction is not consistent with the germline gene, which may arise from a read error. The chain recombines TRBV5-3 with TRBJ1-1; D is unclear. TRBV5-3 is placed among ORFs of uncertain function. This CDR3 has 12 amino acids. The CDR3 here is CASSLWNVEAFF. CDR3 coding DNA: TGTGCCAGCAGCTTGTGGAATGTGGAAGCTTTCTTT.

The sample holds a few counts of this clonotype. In DNA form, the CDR3 reads TGTGCCAGTAGTGAGGGCGGGTCCTACGAGCAGTACTTC. Residues: CASSEGGSYEQYF. V gene TRBV19 combines with J gene TRBJ2-7, with D perhaps matching TRBD2 (5 bases). Germline values: CDR1 LNHDA, CDR2 SQIVND (reference sequence). The V gene lost 5 bases and the J gene lost 1 base, with 9 bases spanning the gap. The length of the CDR3 is 13 residues.

The CDR3 region has the DNA TGTGCCAGCAGCGCCTCGGGACAGGGGGCCCCAGATACGCAGTATTTT. Translated: CASSASGQGAPDTQYF. This chain connects TRBV4-2 to TRBJ2-3; TRBD1 aligns across 12 bases. Germline V CDR1 and CDR2: LGHNA, YNFKEQ. The CDR3 length is 16 residues. V shed 5 bases, J shed 4 bases, and the junction held 7 bases outside the gene matches.

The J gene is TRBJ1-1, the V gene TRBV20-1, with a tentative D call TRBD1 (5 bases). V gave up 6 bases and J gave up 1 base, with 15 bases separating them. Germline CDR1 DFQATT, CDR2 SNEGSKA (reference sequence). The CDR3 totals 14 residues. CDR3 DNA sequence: TGCAGTGCCCGCGGCGGGGCCGAGAACACTGAAGCTTTCTTT. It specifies CSARGGAENTEAFF.

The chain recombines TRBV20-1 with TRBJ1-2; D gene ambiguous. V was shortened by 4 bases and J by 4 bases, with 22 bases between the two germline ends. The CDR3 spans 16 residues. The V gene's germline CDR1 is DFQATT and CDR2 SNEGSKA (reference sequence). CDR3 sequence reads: CSANLGFSPASYGYTF. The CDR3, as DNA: TGCAGTGCTAATCTTGGGTTTAGCCCGGCGAGCTATGGCTACACCTTC.

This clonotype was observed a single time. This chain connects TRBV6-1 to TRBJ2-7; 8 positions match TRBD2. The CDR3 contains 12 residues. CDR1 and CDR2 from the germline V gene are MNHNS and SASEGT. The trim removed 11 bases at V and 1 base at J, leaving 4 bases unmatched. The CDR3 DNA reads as TGTGCCCGACCGGGGGGGTCCTACGAGCAGTACTTC. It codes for CARPGGSYEQYF.

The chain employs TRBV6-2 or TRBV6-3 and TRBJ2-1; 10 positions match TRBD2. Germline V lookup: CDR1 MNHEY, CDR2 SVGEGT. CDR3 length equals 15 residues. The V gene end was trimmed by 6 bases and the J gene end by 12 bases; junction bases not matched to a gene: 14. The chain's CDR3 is CASRAEASGSVGQFF. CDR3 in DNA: TGTGCCAGCAGGGCCGAAGCTAGCGGGAGCGTCGGGCAGTTCTTC.